A single sample gave rise to the 30 T cell receptor beta chains below, sequenced in a study of blood T cell repertoires in COVID-19. Clones were sequenced by immunoSEQ multiplex PCR, and TCRdb holds only the in-frame ones, with some missing. The table lists 200,000 to 300,000 clones, about nine tenths of them singletons. The material sequenced was PBMCs or T cells enriched from blood (not recorded which). These receptors all stem from a man aged 50-59 years who had been exposed to COVID-19.

The chain couples TRBV18 to TRBJ2-7, with 10 positions matching TRBD1. CDR3 length equals 14 residues. After removal of 3 bases from V and 3 bases from J, the junction contained 2 bases not matched to a gene. Germline V gives CDR1 KGHSH, CDR2 LQKENI. The CDR3 spells CASSPDRGIYEQYF. In DNA, the CDR3 is TGTGCCAGCTCACCGGACAGGGGGATCTACGAGCAGTACTTC. Full variable domain (remainder filled in from reference TRBV18 and TRBJ2-7): NAGVMQNPRHLVRRRGQEARLRCSPMKGHSHVYWYRQLPEEGLKFMVYLQKENIIDESGMPKERFSAEFPKEGPSILRIQQVVRGDSAAYFCASSPDRGIYEQYFGPGTRLTVT.

CDR3 protein: CASSHTGGRFDEQFF. CDR3 sequence (DNA): TGTGCCAGCAGCCACACAGGGGGAAGGTTCGATGAGCAGTTCTTC. This rearrangement joins TRBV7-9 to TRBJ2-1; 8 bases fit TRBD1. The V gene end was trimmed by 5 bases and the J gene end by 8 bases; junction bases not matched to a gene: 11. Germline CDR1 SEHNR, CDR2 FQNEAQ (reference sequence). The length of the CDR3 is 15 residues. Using reference TRBV7-9 and TRBJ2-1 for the parts outside the CDR3, the full variable domain is DTGVSQNPRHKITKRGQNVTFRCDPISEHNRLYWYRQTLGQGPEFLTYFQNEAQLEKSRLLSDRFSAERPKGSFSTLEIQRTEQGDSAMYLCASSHTGGRFDEQFFGPGTRLTVL.

V is TRBV24-1 and J is TRBJ2-5, with 7 bases identical to TRBD1. The CDR3 contains 15 residues. The germline gives CDR1 KGHDR, CDR2 SFDVKD. V trimming: 1 base; J trimming: 4 bases; junction bases outside the gene matches: 5. CDR3 bases: TGTGCCACCAGTGATTTTACAGGGGATTTAGAGACCCAGTACTTC. Its protein product is CATSDFTGDLETQYF.

V is TRBV18 and J is TRBJ1-1; 8 bases are a match to TRBD1. Germline CDR1 is KGHSH and CDR2 is LQKENI. This CDR3 contains 17 residues. The ends lost 3 bases at V and 0 bases at J; junction bases unmatched: 9. CDR3 region: CASSPPDRGELNTEAFF. The CDR3, as DNA: TGTGCCAGCTCACCCCCCGACAGGGGCGAATTGAACACTGAAGCTTTCTTT.

The V call is TRBV11-2, the J call TRBJ2-7; 8 bases line up with TRBD2. The J segment lost 6 bases and the V segment lost 5 bases, leaving 12 bases of the junction unmatched. CDR1 and CDR2 (germline): SGHAT, FQNNGV. This CDR3 has 15 amino acids. The DNA for the CDR3 is TGTGCCAGCAGCCCCGGGACTAGTGCTGGTGGCGAGCAGTACGTC. This gives the protein CASSPGTSAGGEQYV.

J is TRBJ2-1 and V is TRBV24-1; the D gene is possibly TRBD1 (6 bases). The germline gives CDR1 KGHDR, CDR2 SFDVKD. The CDR3 covers 16 residues. V was shortened by 3 bases and J by 0 bases, with 11 bases between the two germline ends. The CDR3, as DNA: TGTGCCACCAGTGATCTACGACAGGACTCCTACAATGAGCAGTTCTTC. This encodes CATSDLRQDSYNEQFF.

This chain uses TRBV24-1 with TRBJ1-1; no clear D gene. In germline, CDR1 is KGHDR, CDR2 SFDVKD. CDR3 length: 13 amino acids. V was shortened by 9 bases and J by 1 base, with 11 bases between the two germline ends. This CDR3 is CATVRYRNTEAFF. The CDR3 nucleotides are TGTGCCACCGTAAGGTACAGGAACACTGAAGCTTTCTTT.

This sequence joins TRBV29-1 and TRBJ2-7, with 8 bases matching TRBD1. Germline-derived CDR1 and CDR2 are SQVTM and ANQGSEA. This CDR3 contains 15 residues. The junction had 12 bases not matched to a gene; V was cut back by 5 bases and J by 3 bases. The CDR3 sequence: CSVYDAGTGFYEQYF. The CDR3 DNA reads as TGCAGCGTTTATGATGCCGGGACAGGATTCTACGAGCAGTACTTC.

The CDR3 loop is CASSLIGGEDTEAFF. DNA for the CDR3: TGTGCCAGCAGCTTAATAGGGGGCGAAGACACTGAAGCTTTCTTT. V and J are TRBV7-3 and TRBJ1-1, with 7 bases fitting TRBD1. There are 15 residues in the CDR3. V gave up 1 base and J gave up 3 bases; unmatched junction bases: 5. Germline CDR1 is SGHTA and CDR2 is FQGTGA.

This clone was recorded once. This chain joins TRBV5-1 and TRBJ1-1; D is unresolved. CDR3 length: 14 residues. Germline CDR1 reads SGHRS; CDR2 reads YFSETQ. V lost 6 bases and J 0 bases, leaving 12 bases between the germline ends. The CDR3 reads CASNPQTMNTEAFF. In nucleotides, the CDR3 is TGCGCCAGCAACCCACAAACTATGAACACTGAAGCTTTCTTT.

V gene TRBV2 combines with J gene TRBJ2-5, with D tentatively TRBD2 (5 bases). This CDR3 is built from 14 residues. V was pared by 2 bases and J by 3 bases, with 10 bases between. Germline assignment: CDR1 SNHLY and CDR2 FYNNEI. This chain's CDR3 is CASSESEGEETQYF. The CDR3 DNA reads TGTGCCAGCAGTGAAAGCGAGGGAGAAGAGACCCAGTACTTC.

The chain uses TRBV18 and TRBJ2-7; no reliable D call. Germline V lookup: CDR1 KGHSH, CDR2 LQKENI. This CDR3 region has 15 residues. Trimming shortened V by 2 bases and J by 6 bases, and 17 bases separated the two germline ends. The CDR3 DNA sequence: TGTGCCAGCTCACCAACGTCAGGCCAGTGGTCCGAGCAGTACGTC. It translates to CASSPTSGQWSEQYV.

V is TRBV24-1 and J is TRBJ2-3; 12 nucleotides agree with TRBD2. With V trimmed by 3 bases and J by 6 bases, 12 bases remained unmatched. CDR1 is KGHDR, CDR2 SFDVKD, per germline. The CDR3 is 18 amino acids. CDR3 loop: CATSDPFRLAGVSDTQYF. CDR3 coding DNA: TGTGCCACCAGTGATCCGTTCCGACTAGCGGGAGTATCCGATACGCAGTATTTT.

In this sample, this clone turned up once. The chain is built from TRBV3-1 (or the pseudogene TRBV3-2) and TRBJ2-7; 8 nucleotides match TRBD2. Germline V lookup: CDR1 LGHDT, CDR2 YNNKEL (reference sequence). The CDR3 contains 15 residues. The V gene end was trimmed by 2 bases and the J gene end by 2 bases; junction bases not matched to a gene: 5. CDR3 bases: TGTGCCAGCAGCCAACTAGGACTAGCACCCTACGAGCAGTACTTC. Translated, it gives CASSQLGLAPYEQYF.

The chain links TRBV28 to TRBJ2-2; D possibly corresponds to TRBD1 (6 bases). CDR1 MDHEN and CDR2 SYDVKM come from the germline V gene. The V end lost 2 bases, the J end lost 5 bases, and 15 bases lay between the germline ends. The length of the CDR3 is 16 residues. The CDR3 here is CASSLPGKRGTGELFF. CDR3 nucleotides: TGTGCCAGCAGTTTACCCGGGAAAAGGGGGACCGGGGAGCTGTTTTTT. Supplemented by reference TRBV28 and TRBJ2-2, the full variable domain reads DVKVTQSSRYLVKRTGEKVFLECVQDMDHENMFWYRQDPGLGLRLIYFSYDVKMKEKGDIPEGYSVSREKKERFSLILESASTNQTSMYLCASSLPGKRGTGELFFGEGSRLTVL.

The chain links TRBV5-1 to TRBJ2-1, with 14 positions matching TRBD2. The CDR3 totals 16 residues. Germline V gene sequence: CDR1 SGHRS, CDR2 YFSETQ. Trimming removed 0 bases from V and 8 bases from J; junction bases left unmatched: 4. The CDR3 region has the DNA TGCGCCAGCAGCTTGGGCCCGGGACTAGCGGGGGATGAGCAGTTCTTC. It specifies CASSLGPGLAGDEQFF.

The chain employs TRBV30 and TRBJ2-1; D remains ambiguous. The CDR3 loop spans 12 amino acids. V lost 1 base and J lost 7, with 8 bases in between. Germline CDR1 reads GTSNPN; CDR2 reads SVGIG (reference sequence). The CDR3 is CAWSATGNEQFF. The DNA of the CDR3 is TGTGCCTGGAGTGCTACCGGTAATGAGCAGTTCTTC.

The chain employs TRBV5-1 and TRBJ2-3; 7 bases are a match to TRBD2. J gave up 4 bases and V 8 bases, and 10 bases lay outside the gene matches. The CDR3 totals 14 residues. Per germline, CDR1 SGHRS and CDR2 YFSETQ. CDR3 in DNA: TGCGCCAGTACTGGACTAGAAGGCGCAGATACGCAGTATTTT. Translation gives CASTGLEGADTQYF. Variable domain in full (rest from reference TRBV5-1 and TRBJ2-3): KAGVTQTPRYLIKTRGQQVTLSCSPISGHRSVSWYQQTPGQGLQFLFEYFSETQRNKGNFPGRFSGRQFSNSRSEMNVSTLELGDSALYLCASTGLEGADTQYFGPGTRLTVL.

The V gene is TRBV5-6, the J gene TRBJ1-2; weak D call: TRBD1 (5 bases). Deletions cut 0 bases from V and 2 bases from J, with 11 bases between. Germline assignment: CDR1 SGHDT and CDR2 YYEEEE. The CDR3 spans 15 residues. The CDR3 nucleotides read TGTGCCAGCAGCTTGGCTCTGGGGGGGAACTATGGCTACACCTTC. Its protein product is CASSLALGGNYGYTF.

The chain employs TRBV2 and TRBJ1-2, with D possibly being TRBD1 (6 bases). This CDR3 is 12 amino acids long. Germline values: CDR1 SNHLY, CDR2 FYNNEI. The germline V and J ends were trimmed by 7 bases and 6 bases, with 12 bases remaining between them. The CDR3 DNA follows: TGTGCCAGCACGTTACAGGGCAATGGCTACACCTTC. It yields the protein CASTLQGNGYTF.

The rearrangement links TRBV2 to TRBJ2-3; 7 bases are shared with TRBD1. The CDR3 has 12 amino acids. Germline V lookup: CDR1 SNHLY, CDR2 FYNNEI. V was clipped by 9 bases and J by 10 bases; unmatched bases: 10. The CDR3 DNA sequence: TGTGCCAGTAGGGGGCCTCCCGATGCGCAGTATTTT. Protein sequence: CASRGPPDAQYF. The whole variable domain, remainder taken from reference TRBV2 and TRBJ2-3, is EPEVTQTPSHQVTQMGQEVILRCVPISNHLYFYWYRQILGQKVEFLVSFYNNEISEKSEIFDDQFSVERPDGSNFTLKIRSTKLEDSAMYFCASRGPPDAQYFGPGTRLTVL.

This chain connects TRBV7-3 to TRBJ2-2; no definite D call. V was trimmed by 5 bases and J by 4 bases, leaving 8 bases between them. This CDR3 has 13 amino acids. CDR1 and CDR2 (germline): SGHTA, FQGTGA. The CDR3 is CASSRTGTGELFF. CDR3 bases: TGTGCCAGCAGCCGAACGGGCACCGGGGAGCTGTTTTTT.

The V gene is TRBV9, the J gene TRBJ2-1; 8 nucleotides align to TRBD1. V lost 2 bases and J lost 6; bases outside the gene matches: 4. CDR1 and CDR2 (germline): SGDLS, YYNGEE. The CDR3 is made up of 14 amino acids. The CDR3 nucleotides are TGTGCCAGCAGCGTCCTTGGACAGGGCAATGAGCAGTTCTTC. It translates to CASSVLGQGNEQFF. The complete variable domain, with remaining parts taken from reference TRBV9 and TRBJ2-1, reads DSGVTQTPKHLITATGQRVTLRCSPRSGDLSVYWYQQSLDQGLQFLIQYYNGEERAKGNILERFSAQQFPDLHSELNLSSLELGDSALYFCASSVLGQGNEQFFGPGTRLTVL.

A word on this clone: The junction departs from germline at one end; a sequencing error may be responsible. The chain is built from TRBV7-2 and TRBJ2-1; 9 bases fit TRBD1. Per germline, CDR1 SGHTA and CDR2 FQGNSA. The CDR3 is made up of 17 amino acids. The CDR3 region has the DNA TGTGCCAGCAGCTTAGGAGGGCCGGGACAGGGCTACCATGAGCAGTTCTTC. Protein product: CASSLGGPGQGYHEQFF.

This sequence joins TRBV11-2 and TRBJ2-6; D not certain. The V gene lost 0 bases and the J gene lost 6 bases, with 3 bases spanning the gap. This CDR3 spans 13 amino acids. CDR1 is SGHAT and CDR2 is FQNNGV in the germline V gene. The CDR3 DNA reads TGTGCCAGCAGCTTAGACGTGGCCAACGTCCTGACTTTC. This encodes CASSLDVANVLTF.

The genes are TRBV30 and TRBJ1-2; D not resolved. V lost 3 bases and J lost 8, with 13 bases in between. The length of the CDR3 is 12 residues. Germline lookup yields CDR1 GTSNPN and CDR2 SVGIG (reference sequence). The CDR3 protein is CAWRLNVRGYTF. Written as DNA, the CDR3 is TGTGCCTGGAGGCTTAACGTGCGAGGCTACACCTTC.

J is TRBJ1-2 and V is TRBV4-2, with TRBD1 as a possible D gene (5 bases). The CDR3 has 15 residues. Deletions cut 4 bases from V and 2 bases from J, with 14 bases between. CDR1 is LGHNA and CDR2 is YNFKEQ in the germline V gene. Here the CDR3 reads CASSRAGPLNYGYTF. CDR3 nucleotides: TGTGCCAGCAGCCGCGCAGGGCCCCTGAACTATGGCTACACCTTC.

Only a few counts were recorded for this clone. V usage is TRBV6-5 and J usage is TRBJ1-2, with no clear D. CDR1 MNHEY and CDR2 SVGAGI come from the germline V gene. The V end lost 8 bases, the J end lost 4 bases, and 20 bases lay between the germline ends. The CDR3 runs 15 residues. CDR3 residues: CASGPSDGRSYGYTF. The CDR3 DNA reads TGTGCCAGCGGTCCAAGTGACGGGAGATCCTATGGCTACACCTTC.

The chain carries TRBV7-9 and TRBJ2-7; D remains ambiguous. The CDR3 length is 13 residues. Germline V gene data show CDR1 as SEHNR and CDR2 as FQNEAQ (reference sequence). V was cut by 4 bases and J by 7 bases, with 14 bases left in between. The CDR3 here is CASSSQALEEQYF. CDR3 DNA: TGTGCCAGCAGCTCCCAGGCCTTGGAAGAGCAGTACTTC.

This rearrangement joins TRBV5-6 to TRBJ2-4, with D possibly TRBD1 on 6 matching bases. Trimming shortened V by 2 bases and J by 4 bases, and 7 bases separated the two germline ends. CDR3 length equals 13 residues. Germline loops: CDR1 SGHDT, CDR2 YYEEEE. In nucleotides, the CDR3 is TGTGCCAGCAGCTTTGACAGGAAAAACATTCAGTACTTC. Translating gives CASSFDRKNIQYF. The full variable domain, completed using reference TRBV5-6 and TRBJ2-4, is DAGVTQSPTHLIKTRGQQVTLRCSPKSGHDTVSWYQQALGQGPQFIFQYYEEEERQRGNFPDRFSGHQFPNYSSELNVNALLLGDSALYLCASSFDRKNIQYFGAGTRLSVL.